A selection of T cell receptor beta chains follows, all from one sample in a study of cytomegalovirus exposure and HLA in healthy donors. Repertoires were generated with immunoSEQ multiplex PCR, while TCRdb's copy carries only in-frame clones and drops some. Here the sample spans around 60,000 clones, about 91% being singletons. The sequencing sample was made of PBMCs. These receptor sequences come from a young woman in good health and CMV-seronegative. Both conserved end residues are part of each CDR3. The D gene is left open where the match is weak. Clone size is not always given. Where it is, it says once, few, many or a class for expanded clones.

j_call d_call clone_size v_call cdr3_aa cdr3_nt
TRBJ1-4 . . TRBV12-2 CASRLVGGTNEKLFF TGTGCAAGTCGCTTAGTCGGGGGAACTAATGAAAAACTGTTTTTT
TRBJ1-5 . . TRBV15 CATSLDTSSPQPQHF TGTGCCACCAGCCTGGACACTAGCTCTCCTCAGCCCCAGCATTTT
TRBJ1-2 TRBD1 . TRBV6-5 CASTYGPGTVNYGYTF TGTGCCAGCACTTATGGTCCAGGGACAGTAAACTATGGCTACACCTTC
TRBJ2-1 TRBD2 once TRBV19 CASSREGLGNEQFF TGTGCCAGTAGTCGGGAGGGCCTCGGCAATGAGCAGTTCTTC
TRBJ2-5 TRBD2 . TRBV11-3 CASSPWGGQETQYF TGTGCCAGCAGCCCCTGGGGGGGACAAGAGACCCAGTACTTC
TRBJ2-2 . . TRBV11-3 CASSFAVTGELFF TGTGCCAGCTCCTTTGCGGTCACCGGGGAGCTGTTTTTT
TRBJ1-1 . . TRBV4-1 CASRPSGSTEAFF TGCGCCAGCAGGCCGTCGGGGTCCACTGAAGCTTTCTTT
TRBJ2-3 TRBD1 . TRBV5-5 CASSKTGAHTDTQYF TGTGCCAGCAGCAAGACAGGGGCCCACACAGATACGCAGTATTTT
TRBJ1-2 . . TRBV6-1 CASSEASRWGYTF TGTGCCAGCAGTGAAGCGAGCCGTTGGGGCTACACCTTC
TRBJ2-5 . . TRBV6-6 CASSYPGYQETQYF TGTGCCAGCAGTTACCCAGGGTACCAAGAGACCCAGTACTTC
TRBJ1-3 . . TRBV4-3 CASSQGSTTGNTIYF TGCGCCAGCAGCCAAGGCTCTACTACTGGAAACACCATATATTTT
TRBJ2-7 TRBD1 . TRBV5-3 CARSLTGDILHYEQYF TGTGCCAGAAGTTTGACAGGGGACATACTACACTACGAGCAGTACTTC
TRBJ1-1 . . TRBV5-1 CASSLGVGGVDTEAFF TGCGCCAGCAGCTTGGGGGTAGGGGGGGTGGACACTGAAGCTTTCTTT
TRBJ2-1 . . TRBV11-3 CASSPGGRPEQFF TGTGCCAGCAGCCCCGGGGGGCGCCCCGAGCAGTTCTTC
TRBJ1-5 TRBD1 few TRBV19 CASSIGQGGNQPQHF TGTGCCAGTAGTATTGGACAGGGCGGCAATCAGCCCCAGCATTTT
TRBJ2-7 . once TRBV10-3 CAISESNRVGSYEQYF TGTGCCATCAGTGAGTCTAACAGGGTAGGATCCTACGAGCAGTACTTC
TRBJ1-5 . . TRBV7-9 CASSLGSGINQPQHF TGTGCCAGCAGCTTAGGGTCAGGCATCAATCAGCCCCAGCATTTT
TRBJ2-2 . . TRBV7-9 CASSLTNTGELFF TGTGCCAGCAGCTTAACAAACACCGGGGAGCTGTTTTTT
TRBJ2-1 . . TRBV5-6 CASSLAKSGGTEQFF TGTGCCAGCAGCTTGGCCAAGAGCGGCGGTACTGAGCAGTTCTTC
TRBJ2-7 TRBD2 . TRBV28 CASSSLAGTAYEQYF TGTGCCAGCAGTTCACTAGCGGGGACGGCCTACGAGCAGTACTTC
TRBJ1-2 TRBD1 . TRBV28 CASIPMGTGTRVLYGYTF TGTGCCAGCATCCCTATGGGGACAGGGACCCGAGTCCTATATGGCTACACCTTC
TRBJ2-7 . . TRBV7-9 CASSLGLDSESSYEQYF TGTGCCAGCAGCTTAGGGCTGGACAGCGAGAGCTCCTACGAGCAGTACTTC
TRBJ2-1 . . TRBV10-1 CASSASASSYNEQFF TGCGCCAGCAGTGCTAGCGCAAGCTCCTACAATGAGCAGTTCTTC
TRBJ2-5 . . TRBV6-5 CASTGQGETQYF TGTGCCAGCACCGGCCAGGGAGAGACCCAGTACTTC
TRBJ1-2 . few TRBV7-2 CASSFGGQYGYTF TGTGCCAGCAGCTTCGGTGGACAGTATGGCTACACCTTC
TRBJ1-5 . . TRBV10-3 CAISETGSNQPQHF TGTGCCATCAGTGAGACAGGCAGCAATCAGCCCCAGCATTTT
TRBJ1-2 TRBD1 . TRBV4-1 CASSPGQGLTSGYTF TGCGCCAGCAGCCCAGGACAGGGTCTTACCAGTGGCTACACCTTC
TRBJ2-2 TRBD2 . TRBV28 CASIRGLDTGELFF TGTGCCAGCATACGCGGACTAGATACCGGGGAGCTGTTTTTT
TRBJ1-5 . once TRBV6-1 CAGRENSNQPQHF TGTGCCGGACGGGAGAATAGCAATCAGCCCCAGCATTTT
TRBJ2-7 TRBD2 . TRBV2 CASSDVGTMIDF TGTGCCAGCAGTGACGTCGGGACTATGATTGACTTC
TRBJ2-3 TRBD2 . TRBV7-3 CASSLMGGYSGLAGGTDTQYF TGTGCCAGCAGCTTAATGGGGGGGTATTCGGGACTAGCGGGAGGAACAGATACGCAGTATTTT
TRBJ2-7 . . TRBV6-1 CASSEESGGSYEQYF TGTGCCAGCAGTGAAGAATCAGGAGGCTCCTACGAGCAGTACTTC
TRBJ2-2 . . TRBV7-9 CASSHTNFSNTGELFF TGTGCCAGCAGCCATACAAATTTTTCGAACACCGGGGAGCTGTTTTTT
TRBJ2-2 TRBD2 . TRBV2 CARRVAGSTGELFF TGTGCCAGGAGAGTAGCGGGGTCCACCGGGGAGCTGTTTTTT